A single T cell receptor beta chain is shown here with its context. Its specificity is not known. This specimen includes other DNA sequences encoding the same CDR3. The source of the sample is a study of CD39 and CD103 CD8 tumor-infiltrating T cells. Points from the study as a whole: DP CD8 TILs appeared more oligoclonal than DN and SP CD8 TILs and blood memory CD8 T cells. DN TIL clonotypes largely overlapped peripheral memory CD8 repertoires, unlike DP.

T lymphocytes were negatively selected, with EpCAM beads added for tumor-infiltrating lymphocytes. Between the trimmed V and J ends, which lost 0 bases and 8 bases, there was a span of 8 bases. The CDR3 spans 13 residues. Germline V lookup: CDR1 MRHNA, CDR2 SNTAGT. Genomic DNA came from about 10,000 to 100,000 sorted cells per subset. This table comes from immunoSEQ multiplex PCR, and its TCRdb copy is limited to in-frame clones, with some not included. The table has thousands of clones, more than 55% seen once; the top ten hold 12%. This TCR came from a human donor with head and neck squamous cell carcinoma. Input material: CD8+ T cells sorted from blood. The subset denotes: total memory CD8 T cells (CD45RA-CCR7+/-) from blood or uninvolved lymph node. The chain has TRBV6-4 and TRBJ2-1; TRBD2 is a possible D gene (5 bases). CDR3 sequence reads: CASSDSIGDEQFF. The CDR3 DNA reads as TGTGCCAGCAGTGACTCGATCGGGGATGAGCAGTTCTTC.